The 25 T cell receptor beta chains listed next were all sequenced from one sample in a study of pediatric ulcerative colitis. Only in-frame clones appear in the TCRdb table, and some are missing; sequencing was by immunoSEQ multiplex PCR. Of about 64,000 clones detected, over 70% appear once; the ten largest clones hold around 5.3%. The sample was blood. These receptors were taken from a boy under 18 with moderate ulcerative colitis.

This chain connects TRBV4-1 to TRBJ2-7; 8 bases line up with TRBD2. In germline, CDR1 is MGHRA, CDR2 YSYEKL. This CDR3 is built from 16 residues. Trimming cost V 3 bases and J 2 bases; bases outside gene matches: 9. The CDR3 DNA reads as TGCGCCAGCAGCCACCCCTTCGGGGGGGGACCCTACGAGCAGTACTTC. Translating it yields CASSHPFGGGPYEQYF.

The CDR3: CASTPTGRAEGYTF. CDR3 nucleotide sequence: TGTGCCAGTACCCCGACAGGGCGGGCAGAAGGCTACACCTTC. The chain couples TRBV19 to TRBJ1-2; 7 bases are shared with TRBD1. The CDR3 runs 14 residues. The V and J ends lost 7 bases and 8 bases, in that order; junction bases with no gene match: 13. Germline CDR1 reads LNHDA; CDR2 reads SQIVND (reference sequence). The full variable domain, rest sourced from reference TRBV19 and TRBJ1-2, is DGGITQSPKYLFRKEGQNVTLSCEQNLNHDAMYWYRQDPGQGLRLIYYSQIVNDFQKGDIAEGYSVSREKKESFPLTVTSAQKNPTAFYLCASTPTGRAEGYTFGSGTRLTVV.

The chain has TRBV30 and TRBJ1-5; D unresolved. The CDR3 sequence is 13 residues long. Trimming shortened V by 5 bases and J by 4 bases, and 12 bases separated the two germline ends. CDR1 is GTSNPN, CDR2 SVGIG, per germline (reference sequence). CDR3 loop: CAWAEGFNQPQHF. The CDR3 DNA follows: TGTGCCTGGGCGGAGGGATTTAATCAGCCCCAGCATTTT.

The V and J genes are TRBV7-9 and TRBJ1-1; 9 nucleotides match TRBD1. V dropped 2 bases and J dropped 10; count of bases not matched to a gene: 5. This CDR3 spans 13 amino acids. Germline V gene sequence: CDR1 SEHNR, CDR2 FQNEAQ (reference sequence). CDR3 DNA sequence: TGTGCCAGCAGCTTACTCGTGGGACAGGGAGCTTTCTTT. Translated, it gives CASSLLVGQGAFF.

The gene calls are TRBV2 and TRBJ2-7; weak D call: TRBD1 (6 bases). The CDR3 has 13 residues. The V gene lost 8 bases and the J gene lost 7 bases, with 18 bases spanning the gap. CDR1 is SNHLY, CDR2 FYNNEI, per germline. CDR3 amino acids: CASRGQRKVEQYF. The CDR3 DNA reads TGTGCCAGCCGAGGACAGAGGAAGGTTGAGCAGTACTTC. Filled out from reference TRBV2 and TRBJ2-7, the complete variable domain reads EPEVTQTPSHQVTQMGQEVILRCVPISNHLYFYWYRQILGQKVEFLVSFYNNEISEKSEIFDDQFSVERPDGSNFTLKIRSTKLEDSAMYFCASRGQRKVEQYFGPGTRLTVT.

J is TRBJ1-4 and V is TRBV5-1, with TRBD1 matching over 8 bases. J gave up 7 bases and V 2 bases, and 13 bases lay outside the gene matches. Germline lookup yields CDR1 SGHRS and CDR2 YFSETQ. The CDR3 length is 17 residues. This chain's CDR3 is CASSLFDRGGEGEKLFF. The CDR3 DNA reads TGCGCCAGCAGCTTATTCGACAGGGGCGGAGAAGGTGAAAAACTGTTTTTT.

The table lists this clone with a few counts. V and J are TRBV2 and TRBJ1-5; a possible D gene is TRBD1 (5 bases). Germline loops: CDR1 SNHLY, CDR2 FYNNEI. This CDR3 is 15 amino acids long. The V end lost 8 bases, the J end lost 7 bases, and 21 bases lay between the germline ends. This CDR3 reads CASAKPGRDRQPQHF. DNA for the CDR3: TGTGCCAGCGCAAAGCCTGGCAGGGACCGCCAGCCCCAGCATTTT.

J is TRBJ2-3 and V is TRBV5-5, with D possibly TRBD1 on 5 matching bases. CDR3 length: 16 residues. Looked up from germline, CDR1 is SGHKS and CDR2 is YYEKEE (reference sequence). Between the trimmed V and J ends, which lost 1 base and 6 bases, there was a span of 18 bases. CDR3 region: CASSLITGNSRDTQYF. The CDR3 DNA reads as TGTGCCAGCAGCTTGATTACAGGCAATTCCAGGGATACGCAGTATTTT.

The rearrangement uses TRBV5-4 and TRBJ2-1, with D hard to call. Between the trimmed V and J ends, which lost 4 bases and 6 bases, there was a span of 8 bases. The CDR3 runs 12 residues. CDR1 is SGHNT and CDR2 is YYREEE in the germline V gene (reference sequence). CDR3 in amino acids: CASSLTGNEQFF. The CDR3 DNA reads TGTGCCAGCAGCCTGACCGGCAATGAGCAGTTCTTC.

This clone occurred once. The genes are TRBV29-1 and TRBJ1-2; weak D call: TRBD1 (6 bases). From germline, CDR1 is SQVTM and CDR2 ANQGSEA. V shed 7 bases and J shed 2 bases, with 20 bases lying between them. The CDR3 has 15 amino acids. CDR3 bases: TGCAGCGCCTTGATCAGGGGAGGGTGGAACTATGGCTACACCTTC. Translation: CSALIRGGWNYGYTF.

The CDR3 coding sequence is TGTGCCAGCAGTCGACAGGGGCTACGGGGCTACACCTTC. This gives the protein CASSRQGLRGYTF. This chain links TRBV6-6 with TRBJ1-2; 8 bases map to TRBD1. The CDR3 covers 13 residues. Germline V CDR1 and CDR2: MNHNY, SVGAGI (reference sequence). V shed 5 bases, J shed 8 bases, and the junction held 7 bases outside the gene matches.

CDR3: CASSESKRGGYNEQFF. The CDR3 DNA reads as TGCGCCAGCAGTGAGTCGAAGCGCGGGGGGTACAATGAGCAGTTCTTC. This chain joins TRBV10-1 and TRBJ2-1; 8 bases are shared with TRBD2. The CDR3 is made up of 16 amino acids. V lost 0 bases to trimming and J lost 4 bases; unmatched junction nucleotides: 5. CDR1 is WNHNN, CDR2 SYGVQD, per germline (reference sequence).

The chain carries TRBV5-6 and TRBJ2-3; TRBD2 is a possible D gene (6 bases). V was pared by 3 bases and J by 2 bases, with 22 bases between. This CDR3 comprises 18 residues. Germline assignment: CDR1 SGHDT and CDR2 YYEEEE. The DNA for the CDR3 is TGTGCCAGCAGCTCCAGGTTGGGTAGCGGATATTACACAGATACGCAGTATTTT. This sequence encodes CASSSRLGSGYYTDTQYF.

This clone was observed once. This chain joins TRBV29-1 and TRBJ2-2; D ambiguous. This CDR3 comprises 14 residues. Between the trimmed V and J ends, which lost 4 bases and 4 bases, there was a span of 13 bases. CDR1 and CDR2 from the germline V gene are SQVTM and ANQGSEA. The DNA for the CDR3 is TGCAGCGTTGGTTGGTCCGGCGGCACCGGGGAGCTGTTTTTT. Protein: CSVGWSGGTGELFF.

The V call is TRBV30, the J call TRBJ1-6, with D unclear. Germline CDR1 is GTSNPN and CDR2 is SVGIG (reference sequence). The CDR3 contains 17 residues. The V end lost 2 bases, the J end lost 5 bases, and 19 bases lay between the germline ends. Written as DNA, the CDR3 is TGTGCCTGGAGTCTCTCAAGGACGGATATAAATAATTCACCCCTCCACTTT. This translates into CAWSLSRTDINNSPLHF.

V is TRBV30 and J is TRBJ1-2; D remains unclear. The germline CDR1 and CDR2 sequences are GTSNPN and SVGIG (reference sequence). The CDR3 contains 12 residues. V was trimmed by 0 bases and J by 5 bases, leaving 7 bases between them. The CDR3 is CAWSVREYGYTF. CDR3 nucleotide sequence: TGTGCCTGGAGTGTAAGGGAATATGGCTACACCTTC.

This clone came up a few times. This chain connects TRBV19 to TRBJ1-3; D not resolved. Germline-derived CDR1 and CDR2 are LNHDA and SQIVND (reference sequence). The ends were cut back, 5 bases at V and 0 bases at J, with 5 bases in the middle. This CDR3 contains 13 residues. In DNA form, the CDR3 reads TGTGCCAGTAGTCCTATCTCTGGAAACACCATATATTTT. Amino acid sequence: CASSPISGNTIYF.

The chain has TRBV27 and TRBJ1-1; D unclear. Germline V gene lookup returns CDR1 MNHEY and CDR2 SMNVEV (reference sequence). Trimming pared 6 bases from V and 3 bases from J, leaving 14 bases between. CDR3 length equals 14 residues. In DNA, the CDR3 is TGTGCCAGCAGCTATCGCGGCGGGCACACTGAAGCTTTCTTT. It encodes CASSYRGGHTEAFF.

This clone appeared a few times. This chain uses TRBV7-9 with TRBJ1-1; perhaps TRBD1 as D (6 bases). This CDR3 contains 14 residues. V lost 1 base and J lost 10, with 16 bases in between. Germline V gene data show CDR1 as SEHNR and CDR2 as FQNEAQ (reference sequence). CDR3: CASSLGEPAGVAFF. Here the CDR3 DNA reads TGTGCCAGCAGCTTAGGTGAGCCGGCAGGGGTAGCTTTCTTT. Full variable domain (remainder filled in from reference TRBV7-9 and TRBJ1-1): DTGVSQNPRHKITKRGQNVTFRCDPISEHNRLYWYRQTLGQGPEFLTYFQNEAQLEKSRLLSDRFSAERPKGSFSTLEIQRTEQGDSAMYLCASSLGEPAGVAFFGQGTRLTVV.

This chain connects TRBV7-2 to TRBJ2-2, with 13 bases that match TRBD2. This CDR3 spans 17 amino acids. Germline V CDR1 and CDR2: SGHTA, FQGNSA. The V segment lost 4 bases and the J segment 6 bases; nucleotides outside the gene matches: 8. Here the CDR3 DNA reads TGTGCCAGCAGCTGGGGACTAGCGGGGATAAGATCCGGGGAGCTGTTTTTT. Encoded protein: CASSWGLAGIRSGELFF.

This chain links TRBV27 with TRBJ2-7, with D unclear. With 9 bases removed from V and 3 bases from J, the gap between germline ends came to 15 bases. The CDR3 is made up of 13 amino acids. Per the germline V gene, CDR1 is MNHEY and CDR2 is SMNVEV (reference sequence). The CDR3 sequence is CASSLPPGYEQYF. The CDR3 DNA follows: TGTGCCAGTTCCTTACCCCCGGGCTACGAGCAGTACTTC.

V is TRBV7-9 and J is TRBJ2-1, with 14 bases aligning to TRBD2. The J segment lost 2 bases and the V segment lost 5 bases, leaving 2 bases of the junction unmatched. This CDR3 spans 16 amino acids. Germline V gene lookup returns CDR1 SEHNR and CDR2 FQNEAQ (reference sequence). CDR3 nucleotides: TGTGCCAGCAGCCCGACTAGCGGGAGGGCCTACAATGAGCAGTTCTTC. It encodes CASSPTSGRAYNEQFF.

J is TRBJ2-1 and V is TRBV2; 11 bases fit TRBD2. The CDR3 runs 14 residues. V lost 10 bases, J lost 0 bases, and 2 bases stayed unmatched. Germline CDR1 is SNHLY and CDR2 is FYNNEI. CDR3 amino acids: CATTSGSSYNEQFF. Written as DNA, the CDR3 is TGTGCCACCACTAGCGGGAGCTCCTACAATGAGCAGTTCTTC.

V usage is TRBV11-2 and J usage is TRBJ1-1; D is possibly TRBD1 (5 bases). Between the trimmed V and J ends, which lost 7 bases and 5 bases, there was a span of 17 bases. Germline lookup yields CDR1 SGHAT and CDR2 FQNNGV. There are 14 residues in the CDR3. The CDR3 sequence is CASTRLGTGTEAFF. The DNA of the CDR3 is TGTGCCAGCACCAGGCTGGGGACCGGGACTGAAGCTTTCTTT.

Regarding this clone: The junction shows a germline mismatch at one end, possibly a read error. J is TRBJ2-7 and V is TRBV25-1; 7 bases align to TRBD1. The CDR3 loop spans 14 amino acids. Per germline, CDR1 MGHDK and CDR2 SYGVNS. CDR3 sequence reads: CASSGGQVSNEQYF. The CDR3 coding sequence is TGTGCCAGCAGTGGCGGACAGGTCTCCAACGAGCAGTACTTC.